The source of this T cell receptor beta chain is a study of blood T cell repertoires in COVID-19. Produced via immunoSEQ multiplex PCR; TCRdb's table is partial and in-frame only. The sample lists 290,000 or so clones, around 90% occurring once. This clone has only one observation. Trimming removed 6 bases at V and 8 bases at J, with 22 bases between. Germline CDR1 reads MNHEY; CDR2 reads SVGAGI. The CDR3 runs to 15 residues. The specimen was peripheral blood. V usage is TRBV6-5 and J usage is TRBJ1-2; D may be TRBD1 (6 bases). This TCR derives from a man younger than 30 with active or convalescent COVID-19. The CDR3, as DNA: TGTGCCAGCAGCCCCACCGGGACATTCGTCCTCGGCTACACCTTC. Translated, it gives CASSPTGTFVLGYTF.